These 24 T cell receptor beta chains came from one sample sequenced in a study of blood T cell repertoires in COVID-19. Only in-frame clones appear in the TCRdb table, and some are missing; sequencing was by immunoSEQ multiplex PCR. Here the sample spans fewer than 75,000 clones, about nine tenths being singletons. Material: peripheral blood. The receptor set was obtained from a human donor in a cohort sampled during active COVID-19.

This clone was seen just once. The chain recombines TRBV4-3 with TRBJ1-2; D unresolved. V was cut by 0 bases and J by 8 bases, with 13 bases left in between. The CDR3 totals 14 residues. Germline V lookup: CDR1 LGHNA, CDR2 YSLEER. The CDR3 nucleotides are TGCGCCAGCAGCCAAGATACCGGGGTAAGGGGCTACACCTTC. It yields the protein CASSQDTGVRGYTF.

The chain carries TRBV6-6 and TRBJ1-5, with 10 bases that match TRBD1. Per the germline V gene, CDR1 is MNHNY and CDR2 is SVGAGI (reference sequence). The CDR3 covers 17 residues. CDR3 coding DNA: TGTGCGAGCTGTCCTATTTTGGGACAGGGGATGCATCAGCCCCAGCATTTT. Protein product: CASCPILGQGMHQPQHF.

This CDR3 reads CASSSRISGNTIYF. The CDR3 DNA sequence: TGTGCCAGTAGCAGCAGGATATCTGGAAACACCATATATTTT. V usage is TRBV19 and J usage is TRBJ1-3, with D unresolved. The CDR3 sequence is 14 residues long. The V gene lost 6 bases and the J gene lost 1 base, with 10 bases spanning the gap. Germline V gives CDR1 LNHDA, CDR2 SQIVND (reference sequence). The full variable domain, its missing parts supplied by reference TRBV19 and TRBJ1-3, is DGGITQSPKYLFRKEGQNVTLSCEQNLNHDAMYWYRQDPGQGLRLIYYSQIVNDFQKGDIAEGYSVSREKKESFPLTVTSAQKNPTAFYLCASSSRISGNTIYFGEGSWLTVV.

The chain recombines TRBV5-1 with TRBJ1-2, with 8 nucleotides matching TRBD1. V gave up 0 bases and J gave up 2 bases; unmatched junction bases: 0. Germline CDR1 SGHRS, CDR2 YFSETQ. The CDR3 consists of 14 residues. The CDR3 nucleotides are TGCGCCAGCAGCTTGGGGACAGGGAACTATGGCTACACCTTC. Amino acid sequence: CASSLGTGNYGYTF.

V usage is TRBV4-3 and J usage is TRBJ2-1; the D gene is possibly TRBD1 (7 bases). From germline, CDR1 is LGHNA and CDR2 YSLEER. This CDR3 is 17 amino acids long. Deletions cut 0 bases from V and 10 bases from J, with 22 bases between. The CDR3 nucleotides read TGCGCCAGCAGCCAAGATAGGGGGCGAACTTCGGAGGGGGAGCAGTTCTTC. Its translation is CASSQDRGRTSEGEQFF.

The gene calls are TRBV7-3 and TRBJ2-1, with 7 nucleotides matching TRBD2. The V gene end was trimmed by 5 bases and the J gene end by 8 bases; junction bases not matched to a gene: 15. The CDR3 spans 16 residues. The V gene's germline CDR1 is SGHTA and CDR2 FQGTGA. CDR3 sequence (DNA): TGTGCCAGCAGCCTCCCCGGGGGGAGGGGTCGTGATGAGCAGTTCTTC. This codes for CASSLPGGRGRDEQFF.

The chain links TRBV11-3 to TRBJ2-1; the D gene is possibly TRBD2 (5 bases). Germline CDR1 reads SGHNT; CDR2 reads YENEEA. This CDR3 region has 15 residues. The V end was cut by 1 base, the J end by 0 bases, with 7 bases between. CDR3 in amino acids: CASSLGTSSYNEQFF. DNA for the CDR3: TGTGCCAGCAGCTTAGGAACTAGCTCCTACAATGAGCAGTTCTTC.

CDR3 in DNA: TGTGCCAGCAGTCCTACCCCAGCGGGAGACGACAATGAGCAGTTCTTC. As protein: CASSPTPAGDDNEQFF. This chain uses TRBV27 with TRBJ2-1; TRBD2 agrees at 8 bases. V lost 5 bases and J lost 5; bases outside the gene matches: 11. The CDR3 covers 16 residues. Germline V lookup: CDR1 MNHEY, CDR2 SMNVEV (reference sequence).

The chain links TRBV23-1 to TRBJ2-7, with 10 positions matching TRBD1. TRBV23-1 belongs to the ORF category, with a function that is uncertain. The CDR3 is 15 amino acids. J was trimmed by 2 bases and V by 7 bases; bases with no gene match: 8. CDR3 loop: CASTGGTGDPYEQYF. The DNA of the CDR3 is TGCGCCAGCACCGGAGGGACAGGGGACCCCTACGAGCAGTACTTC.

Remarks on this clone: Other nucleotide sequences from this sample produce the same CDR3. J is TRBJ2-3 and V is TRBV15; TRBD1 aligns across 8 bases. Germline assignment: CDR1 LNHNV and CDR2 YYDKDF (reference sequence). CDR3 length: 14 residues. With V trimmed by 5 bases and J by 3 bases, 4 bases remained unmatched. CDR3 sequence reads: CATSLRTGTDTQYF. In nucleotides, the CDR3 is TGTGCCACCAGCCTTAGGACAGGGACAGATACGCAGTATTTT.

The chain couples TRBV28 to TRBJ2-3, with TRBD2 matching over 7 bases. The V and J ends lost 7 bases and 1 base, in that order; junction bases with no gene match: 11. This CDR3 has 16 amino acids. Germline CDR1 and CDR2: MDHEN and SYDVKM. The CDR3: CASNPPGTSGTDTQYF. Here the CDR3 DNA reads TGTGCCAGCAACCCTCCCGGCACTAGCGGCACAGATACGCAGTATTTT.

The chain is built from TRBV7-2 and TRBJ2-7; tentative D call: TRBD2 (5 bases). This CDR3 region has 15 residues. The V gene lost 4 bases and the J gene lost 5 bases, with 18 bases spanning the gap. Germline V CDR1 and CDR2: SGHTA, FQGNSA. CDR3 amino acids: CASSSVAGVVDEQYF. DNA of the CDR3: TGTGCCAGCAGCTCCGTCGCCGGGGTTGTTGACGAGCAGTACTTC.

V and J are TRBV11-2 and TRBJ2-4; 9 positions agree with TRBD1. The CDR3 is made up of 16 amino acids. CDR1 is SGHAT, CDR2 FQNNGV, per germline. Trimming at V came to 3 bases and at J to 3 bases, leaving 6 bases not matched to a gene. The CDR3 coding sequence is TGTGCCAGCAGCTTGGACAGGGGAGACGGCAAAAACATTCAGTACTTC. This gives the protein CASSLDRGDGKNIQYF. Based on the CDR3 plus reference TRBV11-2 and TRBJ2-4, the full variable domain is EAGVAQSPRYKIIEKRQSVAFWCNPISGHATLYWYQQILGQGPKLLIQFQNNGVVDDSQLPKDRFSAERLKGVDSTLKIQPAKLEDSAVYLCASSLDRGDGKNIQYFGAGTRLSVL.

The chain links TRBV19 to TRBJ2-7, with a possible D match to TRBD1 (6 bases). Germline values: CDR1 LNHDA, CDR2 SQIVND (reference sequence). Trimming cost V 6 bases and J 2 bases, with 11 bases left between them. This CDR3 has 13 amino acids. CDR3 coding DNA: TGTGCCAGTAGGAAAGGGGGTCCCTACGAGCAGTACTTC. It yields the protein CASRKGGPYEQYF.

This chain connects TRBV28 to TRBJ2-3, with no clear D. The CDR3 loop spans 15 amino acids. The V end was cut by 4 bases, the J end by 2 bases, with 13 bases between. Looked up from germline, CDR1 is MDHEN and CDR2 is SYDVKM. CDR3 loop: CASSSGGSHTDTQYF. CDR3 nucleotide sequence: TGTGCCAGCAGTTCTGGCGGCAGCCACACAGATACGCAGTATTTT.

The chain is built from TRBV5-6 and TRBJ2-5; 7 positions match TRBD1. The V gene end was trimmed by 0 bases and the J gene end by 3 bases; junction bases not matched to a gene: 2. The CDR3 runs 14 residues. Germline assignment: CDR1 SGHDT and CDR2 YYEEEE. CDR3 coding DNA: TGTGCCAGCAGCTTGGCCGGGACAGAAGAGACCCAGTACTTC. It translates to CASSLAGTEETQYF.

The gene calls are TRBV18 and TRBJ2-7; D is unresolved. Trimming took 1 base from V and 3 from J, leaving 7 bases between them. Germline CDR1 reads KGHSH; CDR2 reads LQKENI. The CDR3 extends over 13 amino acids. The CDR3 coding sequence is TGTGCCAGCTCACCACTTAATAGCTACGAGCAGTACTTC. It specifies CASSPLNSYEQYF.

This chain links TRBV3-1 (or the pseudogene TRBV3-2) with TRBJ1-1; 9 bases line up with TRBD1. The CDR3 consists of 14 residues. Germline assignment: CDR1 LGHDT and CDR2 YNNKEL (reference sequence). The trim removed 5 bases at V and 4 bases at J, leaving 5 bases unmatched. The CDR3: CASSSGQGSTEAFF. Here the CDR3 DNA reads TGTGCCAGCAGCTCGGGACAGGGAAGCACTGAAGCTTTCTTT.

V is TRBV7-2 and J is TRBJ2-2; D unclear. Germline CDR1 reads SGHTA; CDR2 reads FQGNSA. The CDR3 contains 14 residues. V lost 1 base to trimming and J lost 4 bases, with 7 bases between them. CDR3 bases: TGTGCCAGCAGCTTAGTCCCAGGCACCGGGGAGCTGTTTTTT. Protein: CASSLVPGTGELFF.

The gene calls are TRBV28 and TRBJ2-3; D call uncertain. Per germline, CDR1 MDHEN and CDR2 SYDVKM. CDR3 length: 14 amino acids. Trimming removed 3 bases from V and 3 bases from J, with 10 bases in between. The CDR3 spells CASSLVGRTDTQYF. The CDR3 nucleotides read TGTGCCAGCAGTTTGGTAGGCAGGACAGATACGCAGTATTTT. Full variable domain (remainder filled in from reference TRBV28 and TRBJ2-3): DVKVTQSSRYLVKRTGEKVFLECVQDMDHENMFWYRQDPGLGLRLIYFSYDVKMKEKGDIPEGYSVSREKKERFSLILESASTNQTSMYLCASSLVGRTDTQYFGPGTRLTVL.

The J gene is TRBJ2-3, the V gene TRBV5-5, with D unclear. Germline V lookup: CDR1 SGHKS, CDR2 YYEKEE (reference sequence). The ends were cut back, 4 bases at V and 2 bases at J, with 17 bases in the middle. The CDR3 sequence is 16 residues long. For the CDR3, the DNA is TGTGCCAGCAGCCGACTCATCGAGGTGCCCACAGATACGCAGTATTTT. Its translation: CASSRLIEVPTDTQYF.

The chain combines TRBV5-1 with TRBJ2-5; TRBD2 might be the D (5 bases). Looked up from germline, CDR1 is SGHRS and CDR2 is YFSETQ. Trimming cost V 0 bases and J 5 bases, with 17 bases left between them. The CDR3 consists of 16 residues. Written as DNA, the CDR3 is TGCGCCAGCAGCTTGGTTCCTAGCTCAACGGCGGAGACCCAGTACTTC. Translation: CASSLVPSSTAETQYF.

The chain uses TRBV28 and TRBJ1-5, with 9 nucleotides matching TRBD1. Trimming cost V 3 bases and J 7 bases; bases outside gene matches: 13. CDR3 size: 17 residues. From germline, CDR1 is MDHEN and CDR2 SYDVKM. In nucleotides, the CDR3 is TGTGCCAGCAGTTTGAGGGTTCGGGACAGGGACGAACAGCCCCAGCATTTT. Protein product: CASSLRVRDRDEQPQHF. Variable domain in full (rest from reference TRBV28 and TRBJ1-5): DVKVTQSSRYLVKRTGEKVFLECVQDMDHENMFWYRQDPGLGLRLIYFSYDVKMKEKGDIPEGYSVSREKKERFSLILESASTNQTSMYLCASSLRVRDRDEQPQHFGDGTRLSIL.

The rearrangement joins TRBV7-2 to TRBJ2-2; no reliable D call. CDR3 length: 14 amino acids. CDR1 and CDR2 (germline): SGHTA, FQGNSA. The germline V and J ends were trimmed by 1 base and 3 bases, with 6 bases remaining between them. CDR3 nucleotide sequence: TGTGCCAGCAGCTTAGACAGAGACACCGGGGAGCTGTTTTTT. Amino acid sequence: CASSLDRDTGELFF.